Given below is one T cell receptor (beta chain) in context. A second PCR, run for about 6 to 11 cycles, used a sample-barcoded 5' primer plus a J-beta primer mix. TCRdb recomputed calls from the 5' RACE reads with MiXCR, one row per CDR3 protein. The table records more than 550,000 distinct CDR3 sequences, about a fifth of them present only once. The data stem from a study of blood T cells in healthy people across ages. CDR1 and CDR2 from the germline V gene are SEHNR and FQNEAQ (reference sequence). V gave up 5 bases and J gave up 1 base; unmatched junction bases: 6. The CDR3 is made up of 16 amino acids.

The sequence derives from an older man in good health. Sequencing was done on a sample of blood. The genes are TRBV7-9 and TRBJ1-1; 11 bases line up with TRBD1. The CDR3 nucleotides read TGTGCCAGCAGCCCCGGACAGGGGGCTTGGAACACTGAAGCTTTCTTT. This gives the protein CASSPGQGAWNTEAFF.